The 6 T cell receptor beta chains below were found in one sample sequenced in a study of T cells in narcolepsy (dated by TCRdb to the late 2010s). Preparation of the library involved the immunoSEQ multiplex PCR assay. In TCRdb, the immuneACCESS table is reduced to in-frame sequences with V and J assigned. These tables do not hold every clone; where another copy was compared, an unresolved V gene accounts for under half, and the others remain unexplained. Counted in this sample were some 22,000 clones; 65% to 90% of them appeared once. The ten largest clones capture roughly 10% of the sample. The source material was memory (CD45RA-) CD4+ T cells from blood. The label giving this sample's cell subset or site can be read as: memory T cells sorted ex vivo from peripheral blood. These TCRs come from a human donor in good health.

The chain has TRBV19 and TRBJ1-3; no firm D call. V was trimmed by 6 bases and J by 3 bases, leaving 12 bases between them. The CDR3 spans 14 residues. The germline gives CDR1 LNHDA, CDR2 SQIVND (reference sequence). The CDR3 is CASSPRPFGNTIYF. CDR3 coding DNA: TGTGCCAGTAGCCCGCGGCCGTTTGGAAACACCATATATTTT.

V usage is TRBV4-3 and J usage is TRBJ2-7, with D unclear. Germline V lookup: CDR1 LGHNA, CDR2 YSLEER. CDR3 length: 14 amino acids. Trimming shortened V by 0 bases and J by 8 bases, and 14 bases separated the two germline ends. The CDR3 spells CASSQELSPTKQYF. The CDR3 nucleotides are TGCGCCAGCAGCCAAGAACTATCCCCTACGAAGCAGTACTTC.

This clone was observed a single time. This rearrangement joins TRBV28 to TRBJ2-3; no firm D call. Per the germline V gene, CDR1 is MDHEN and CDR2 is SYDVKM. Between the trimmed V and J ends, which lost 5 bases and 6 bases, there was a span of 9 bases. The CDR3 covers 12 residues. In nucleotides, the CDR3 is TGTGCCAGCAGTGTCATGGCGGATACGCAGTATTTT. Translating gives CASSVMADTQYF. The variable domain in full, completed from reference TRBV28 and TRBJ2-3, reads DVKVTQSSRYLVKRTGEKVFLECVQDMDHENMFWYRQDPGLGLRLIYFSYDVKMKEKGDIPEGYSVSREKKERFSLILESASTNQTSMYLCASSVMADTQYFGPGTRLTVL.

V usage is TRBV11-3 and J usage is TRBJ2-1; possible D gene TRBD2, 5 bases. V was trimmed by 8 bases and J by 9 bases, leaving 11 bases between them. The CDR3 spans 11 residues. Per germline, CDR1 SGHNT and CDR2 YENEEA. The CDR3 DNA reads TGTGCCAGCGAAAGCGGCGGTGAGCAGTTCTTC. Translation gives CASESGGEQFF.

The chain is built from TRBV29-1 and TRBJ2-3, with D unclear. The CDR3 runs 14 residues. The germline V gene encodes CDR1 SQVTM and CDR2 ANQGSEA. V was trimmed by 3 bases and J by 0 bases, leaving 10 bases between them. CDR3 bases: TGCAGCGTTGACGGCAGAGAAAGCACAGATACGCAGTATTTT. It is translated as CSVDGRESTDTQYF.

The chain recombines TRBV11-3 with TRBJ2-1; tentative D call: TRBD1 (6 bases). Germline V lookup: CDR1 SGHNT, CDR2 YENEEA. The CDR3 runs 19 residues. Trimming took 1 base from V and 9 from J, leaving 28 bases between them. The CDR3 is CASSLAPSRGTGRESEQFF. The CDR3 DNA reads as TGTGCCAGCAGCTTAGCTCCGTCCAGGGGAACAGGTAGAGAATCTGAGCAGTTCTTC.